Presented here are 30 T cell receptor beta chains from one specimen sequenced in a study of control samples from healthy donors and cancer patients. TCRdb's copy holds only in-frame clones and misses some; the assay was immunoSEQ multiplex PCR. In the table there are tens of thousands of clones, roughly 80% of which are singletons. The sequenced material came from blood. The receptors stem from a man between 65 and 80 years old in good health.

This clone was seen more than once but under ten times. This chain uses TRBV6-6 with TRBJ2-7, with a weak D call TRBD1 (6 bases). Germline V CDR1 and CDR2: MNHNY, SVGAGI (reference sequence). CDR3 length: 13 residues. V was cut by 8 bases and J by 2 bases, with 13 bases left in between. CDR3 nucleotides: TGTGCCAGCGGGGGCGGAGCCCCCTACGAGCAGTACTTC. Residues: CASGGGAPYEQYF.

In DNA form, the CDR3 reads TGCGCCAGCAGGACAGGCGGCTCTAACACTGAAGCTTTCTTT. Residues: CASRTGGSNTEAFF. V and J are TRBV5-1 and TRBJ1-1, with D tentatively TRBD1 (6 bases). Germline V gene lookup returns CDR1 SGHRS and CDR2 YFSETQ. This CDR3 comprises 14 residues. V dropped 5 bases and J dropped 2 bases, with 13 bases sitting between them.

The chain employs TRBV5-6 and TRBJ2-1, with D perhaps TRBD1 (5 bases). Trimming removed 1 base at V and 12 bases at J, with 8 bases between. The CDR3 extends over 11 amino acids. Germline loops: CDR1 SGHDT, CDR2 YYEEEE. The CDR3 spells CASSLLGVQFF. CDR3 coding DNA: TGTGCCAGCAGCTTGTTAGGGGTGCAGTTCTTC.

This clone has just a few counts. The chain combines TRBV2 with TRBJ1-3; D perhaps matches TRBD1 (5 bases). V was cut by 4 bases and J by 3 bases, with 13 bases left in between. Per germline, CDR1 SNHLY and CDR2 FYNNEI. This CDR3 region has 15 residues. CDR3 protein: CASSARGGSGNTIYF. The CDR3 nucleotides are TGTGCCAGCAGTGCTCGGGGGGGAAGTGGAAACACCATATATTTT.

The chain links TRBV7-8 to TRBJ1-5; a possible D gene is TRBD1 (6 bases). The CDR3 extends over 17 amino acids. Germline CDR1 SGHVS, CDR2 FQNEAQ. The ends were cut back, 1 base at V and 5 bases at J, with 18 bases in the middle. CDR3 protein: CASSLEPGHLRDQPQHF. In nucleotides, the CDR3 is TGTGCCAGCAGCTTAGAACCGGGACACCTGCGGGATCAGCCCCAGCATTTT.

The V call is TRBV12-3 or TRBV12-4, the J call TRBJ1-2; the D is unclear. The CDR3 runs to 13 residues. Trimming took 6 bases from V and 8 from J, leaving 16 bases between them. CDR3 sequence: CASRQRAFGGYTF. The CDR3 coding sequence is TGTGCCAGCAGGCAGAGGGCGTTCGGGGGCTACACCTTC.

Here the CDR3 reads CASSLEDSYNEQFF. The CDR3 nucleotides read TGCGCCAGCAGCTTGGAGGACTCCTACAATGAGCAGTTCTTC. The chain links TRBV5-1 to TRBJ2-1, with unresolved D. Germline CDR1 reads SGHRS; CDR2 reads YFSETQ. The length of the CDR3 is 14 residues. V was cut by 0 bases and J by 0 bases, with 4 bases left in between. The whole variable domain, filled in from reference TRBV5-1 and TRBJ2-1, reads KAGVTQTPRYLIKTRGQQVTLSCSPISGHRSVSWYQQTPGQGLQFLFEYFSETQRNKGNFPGRFSGRQFSNSRSEMNVSTLELGDSALYLCASSLEDSYNEQFFGPGTRLTVL.

This clone was seen a few times. The chain is built from TRBV28 and TRBJ2-7, with D perhaps TRBD1 or TRBD2 (6 bases each). The V and J ends lost 6 bases and 5 bases respectively, with 17 bases between them. Germline V gives CDR1 MDHEN, CDR2 SYDVKM. This CDR3 is built from 14 residues. The CDR3 reads CASRFQGGDNEQYF. CDR3 sequence (DNA): TGTGCCAGCAGGTTCCAAGGAGGGGACAACGAGCAGTACTTC.

The gene calls are TRBV11-3 and TRBJ2-3; 7 nucleotides line up with TRBD2. The CDR3 totals 15 residues. Germline CDR1 reads SGHNT; CDR2 reads YENEEA. V lost 5 bases and J lost 12; bases outside the gene matches: 17. The CDR3 sequence: CASSRTRGAGDLQYF. CDR3 nucleotides: TGTGCCAGCAGCAGAACCCGAGGGGCGGGAGATCTCCAGTATTTT.

The V gene is TRBV7-2, the J gene TRBJ1-6; no firm D call. This CDR3 is 12 amino acids long. Deletions cut 0 bases from V and 13 bases from J, with 7 bases between. From germline, CDR1 is SGHTA and CDR2 FQGNSA. The CDR3 DNA reads as TGTGCCAGCAGCTTAGCTGGCGGGCCCCTCCACTTT. Encoded protein: CASSLAGGPLHF.

The chain couples TRBV3-1 (or the pseudogene TRBV3-2) to TRBJ2-1; D is undetermined. Trimming removed 2 bases at V and 5 bases at J, with 7 bases between. Germline lookup yields CDR1 LGHDT and CDR2 YNNKEL (reference sequence). The CDR3 spans 13 residues. CDR3 amino acids: CASSQSFDNEQFF. The CDR3 nucleotides are TGTGCCAGCAGCCAATCCTTTGACAATGAGCAGTTCTTC.

A single count supports this clone. V is TRBV7-2 and J is TRBJ1-2, with D unclear. CDR3 size: 14 residues. From germline, CDR1 is SGHTA and CDR2 FQGNSA. V was pared by 1 base and J by 4 bases, with 10 bases between. The CDR3 loop reads CASSLGSGGYGYTF. The CDR3 coding sequence is TGTGCCAGCAGCTTAGGGTCAGGAGGCTATGGCTACACCTTC.

This clone appeared a few times. This chain joins TRBV19 and TRBJ2-1; no clear D gene. CDR3 size: 16 residues. V lost 4 bases, J lost 3 bases, and 16 bases lay in between. Germline-derived CDR1 and CDR2 are LNHDA and SQIVND (reference sequence). CDR3 in amino acids: CASSTKTGSFYNEQFF. The CDR3 DNA sequence: TGTGCCAGTAGTACCAAGACCGGGTCTTTCTACAATGAGCAGTTCTTC.

The rearrangement joins TRBV2 to TRBJ1-4; D unclear. Trimming pared 3 bases from V and 1 base from J, leaving 9 bases between. Germline values: CDR1 SNHLY, CDR2 FYNNEI. CDR3 length: 15 residues. The CDR3 sequence: CASSETERTNEKLFF. CDR3 nucleotides: TGTGCCAGCAGTGAGACCGAGAGAACTAATGAAAAACTGTTTTTT.

The chain joins TRBV5-1 to TRBJ2-7; 9 nucleotides align to TRBD1. CDR1 is SGHRS and CDR2 is YFSETQ in the germline V gene. V was pared by 1 base and J by 6 bases, with 2 bases of the junction left unmatched. CDR3 length: 13 amino acids. CDR3 in DNA: TGCGCCAGCAGCTTGCGGACAGGGGCCGAGCAGTACTTC. This codes for CASSLRTGAEQYF. The whole variable domain, remainder taken from reference TRBV5-1 and TRBJ2-7, is KAGVTQTPRYLIKTRGQQVTLSCSPISGHRSVSWYQQTPGQGLQFLFEYFSETQRNKGNFPGRFSGRQFSNSRSEMNVSTLELGDSALYLCASSLRTGAEQYFGPGTRLTVT.

The chain is built from TRBV28 and TRBJ1-2; no clear D gene. The V gene's germline CDR1 is MDHEN and CDR2 SYDVKM. This CDR3 is built from 16 residues. Trimming took 7 bases from V and 4 from J, leaving 22 bases between them. In nucleotides, the CDR3 is TGTGCCAGCAACTTTCTTATTTCTCCGGCCACCTATGGCTACACCTTC. Its translation: CASNFLISPATYGYTF.

CDR3 nucleotides: TGTGCCAGTAGTATTACGACAGGGGTATACTACAATGAGCAGTTCTTC. Its protein is CASSITTGVYYNEQFF. The V and J genes are TRBV19 and TRBJ2-1; 8 positions match TRBD1. J was trimmed by 3 bases and V by 3 bases; bases with no gene match: 7. The CDR3 extends over 16 amino acids. Germline V gene lookup returns CDR1 LNHDA and CDR2 SQIVND (reference sequence).

The gene calls are TRBV21-1 and TRBJ2-1; the table gives TRBD1 as D, unverified against the DNA. TRBV21-1 corresponds to a pseudogene. This CDR3 is 12 amino acids long. The CDR3, as DNA: TGTGCCAGCAGCCCACAAATCAATGAGCAGTTCTTC. Residues: CASSPQINEQFF.

The gene calls are TRBV2 and TRBJ1-5, with D possibly TRBD1 on 5 matching bases. V lost 0 bases to trimming and J lost 2 bases, with 11 bases between them. CDR3 size: 16 residues. CDR1 and CDR2 from the germline V gene are SNHLY and FYNNEI. CDR3 sequence: CASSEAPGRGNQPQHF. The DNA for the CDR3 is TGTGCCAGCAGTGAAGCGCCAGGGCGGGGCAATCAGCCCCAGCATTTT.

This clone was seen more than once but under ten times. The V gene is TRBV10-3, the J gene TRBJ2-1; weak D call: TRBD1 (6 bases). The CDR3 has 16 residues. V was shortened by 7 bases and J by 3 bases, with 19 bases between the two germline ends. CDR1 and CDR2 (germline): ENHRY, SYGVKD. The CDR3 here is CAITQAQGLGYNEQFF. The DNA of the CDR3 is TGTGCCATCACCCAAGCACAGGGTTTGGGCTACAATGAGCAGTTCTTC.

The V call is TRBV19, the J call TRBJ2-5; perhaps TRBD1 as D (6 bases). The CDR3 has 15 residues. Trimming left V 2 bases short and J 3 bases short, with 13 bases between. Germline V CDR1 and CDR2: LNHDA, SQIVND (reference sequence). CDR3 protein: CASSIFGAGEETQYF. DNA for the CDR3: TGTGCCAGTAGTATATTTGGGGCAGGGGAAGAGACCCAGTACTTC. Full variable domain (outside the CDR3, taken from reference TRBV19 and TRBJ2-5): DGGITQSPKYLFRKEGQNVTLSCEQNLNHDAMYWYRQDPGQGLRLIYYSQIVNDFQKGDIAEGYSVSREKKESFPLTVTSAQKNPTAFYLCASSIFGAGEETQYFGPGTRLLVL.

V and J are TRBV28 and TRBJ2-1, with TRBD2 identical over 8 bases. Germline V gives CDR1 MDHEN, CDR2 SYDVKM. This CDR3 is built from 15 residues. V was clipped by 2 bases and J by 7 bases; unmatched bases: 7. CDR3 protein: CASSLGAGDRNEQFF. For the CDR3, the DNA is TGTGCCAGCAGTTTAGGAGCGGGAGATCGGAATGAGCAGTTCTTC. Full variable domain (remainder filled in from reference TRBV28 and TRBJ2-1): DVKVTQSSRYLVKRTGEKVFLECVQDMDHENMFWYRQDPGLGLRLIYFSYDVKMKEKGDIPEGYSVSREKKERFSLILESASTNQTSMYLCASSLGAGDRNEQFFGPGTRLTVL.

The rearrangement joins TRBV7-2 to TRBJ1-1; no clear D. V lost 3 bases to trimming and J lost 0 bases, with 5 bases between them. This CDR3 has 13 residues. CDR1 is SGHTA and CDR2 is FQGNSA in the germline V gene. The CDR3 sequence is CASSFGMNTEAFF. The CDR3 region has the DNA TGTGCCAGCAGCTTTGGGATGAACACTGAAGCTTTCTTT.

The rearrangement uses TRBV4-2 and TRBJ1-2, with 7 bases that match TRBD1. This CDR3 has 14 residues. The V gene end was trimmed by 8 bases and the J gene end by 4 bases; junction bases not matched to a gene: 10. CDR1 is LGHNA and CDR2 is YNFKEQ in the germline V gene. The CDR3 DNA reads as TGTGCCAGCGGGGGGGCCAGGGGGGCCTATGGCTACACCTTC. As protein: CASGGARGAYGYTF.

Only one count was recorded for this clone. The V and J genes are TRBV27 and TRBJ1-4; the match to TRBD1 covers 8 bases. Germline CDR1 and CDR2: MNHEY and SMNVEV (reference sequence). V was clipped by 9 bases and J by 8 bases; unmatched bases: 11. This CDR3 has 14 residues. DNA of the CDR3: TGTGCCAGTCGCCTGGGGACAGGAGGCGAAAAACTGTTTTTT. Amino acids: CASRLGTGGEKLFF.

This chain joins TRBV18 and TRBJ2-2; D not certain. V shed 7 bases and J shed 10 bases, with 22 bases lying between them. Germline CDR1 is KGHSH and CDR2 is LQKENI. This CDR3 has 15 residues. CDR3 sequence: CASFSGSPKPLELFF. CDR3 in DNA: TGTGCCAGCTTCTCAGGCAGCCCTAAACCCCTGGAGCTGTTTTTT.

The chain is built from TRBV4-2 and TRBJ2-1; the D call may be TRBD1 or TRBD2 (5 bases each). This CDR3 region has 12 residues. The V gene lost 1 base and the J gene lost 13 bases, with 11 bases spanning the gap. The V gene's germline CDR1 is LGHNA and CDR2 YNFKEQ. The chain's CDR3 is CASSQVGAGQFF. CDR3 DNA: TGTGCCAGCAGCCAAGTTGGGGCGGGTCAGTTCTTC.

The rearrangement uses TRBV5-1 and TRBJ2-5; 7 nucleotides agree with TRBD2. Germline assignment: CDR1 SGHRS and CDR2 YFSETQ. The CDR3 covers 15 residues. J was trimmed by 1 base and V by 0 bases; bases with no gene match: 3. The CDR3 DNA follows: TGCGCCAGCAGCTTGGCCGGGGGGAGCCAAGAGACCCAGTACTTC. This translates into CASSLAGGSQETQYF.

The gene calls are TRBV19 and TRBJ1-2; 7 bases are shared with TRBD1. Looked up from germline, CDR1 is LNHDA and CDR2 is SQIVND (reference sequence). This CDR3 has 15 amino acids. Trimming at V came to 0 bases and at J to 6 bases, leaving 7 bases not matched to a gene. This CDR3 reads CASSIDKSTGNGYTF. The CDR3 DNA reads TGTGCCAGTAGTATAGATAAATCGACAGGGAATGGCTACACCTTC.

The chain couples TRBV28 to TRBJ2-5; D uncertain. This CDR3 is 13 amino acids long. From germline, CDR1 is MDHEN and CDR2 SYDVKM. V lost 1 base to trimming and J lost 0 bases, with 3 bases between them. This CDR3 reads CASSLSYQETQYF. CDR3 DNA: TGTGCCAGCAGTTTATCGTACCAAGAGACCCAGTACTTC.